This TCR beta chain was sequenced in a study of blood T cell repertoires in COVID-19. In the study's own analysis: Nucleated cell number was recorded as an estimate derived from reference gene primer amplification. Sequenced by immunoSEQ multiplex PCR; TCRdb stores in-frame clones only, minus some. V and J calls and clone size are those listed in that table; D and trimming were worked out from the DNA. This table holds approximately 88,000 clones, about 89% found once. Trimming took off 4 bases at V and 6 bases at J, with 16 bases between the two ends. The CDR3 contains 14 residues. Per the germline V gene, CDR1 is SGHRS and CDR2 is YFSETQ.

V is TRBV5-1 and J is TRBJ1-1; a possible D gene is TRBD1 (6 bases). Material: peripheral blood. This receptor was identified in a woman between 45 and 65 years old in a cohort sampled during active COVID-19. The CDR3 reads CASSRAGVGSEAFF. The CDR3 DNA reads TGCGCCAGCAGCAGGGCAGGGGTAGGGTCTGAAGCTTTCTTT.